Shown below are 21 T cell receptor beta chains from a single sample sequenced in a study of cytomegalovirus exposure and HLA in healthy donors. Some clones are missing from TCRdb's copy, which holds only in-frame ones; the method was immunoSEQ multiplex PCR. Among over 250,000 clones listed, approximately 86% were seen once. Specimen: PBMCs. Every receptor here comes from a woman aged 18-29 years in good health and CMV-seronegative.

V usage is TRBV28 and J usage is TRBJ1-6; no reliable D call. The germline V gene has CDR1 MDHEN and CDR2 SYDVKM. V lost 8 bases to trimming and J lost 13 bases, with 18 bases between them. This CDR3 spans 13 amino acids. The CDR3 DNA is TGTGCCAGCCGTCCAACCCGTAGATTGCCCCTCCACTTT. Translating it yields CASRPTRRLPLHF.

V gene TRBV9 combines with J gene TRBJ1-1, with D unresolved. The CDR3 consists of 11 residues. Trimming left V 4 bases short and J 4 bases short, with 5 bases between. In germline, CDR1 is SGDLS, CDR2 YYNGEE. The CDR3 region has the DNA TGTGCCAGCAGCCCTTCCACTGAAGCTTTCTTT. Its translation is CASSPSTEAFF.

The V gene is TRBV27, the J gene TRBJ2-5; TRBD1 is a possible D gene (5 bases). Trimming removed 0 bases from V and 5 bases from J, with 16 bases in between. The CDR3 extends over 16 amino acids. CDR1 and CDR2 (germline): MNHEY, SMNVEV (reference sequence). The CDR3 reads CASSLSKLPGRETQYF. The CDR3 DNA follows: TGTGCCAGCAGTTTATCGAAGTTACCAGGGCGGGAGACCCAGTACTTC.

The chain combines TRBV29-1 with TRBJ2-1, with 8 bases fitting TRBD1. The V gene end was trimmed by 3 bases and the J gene end by 5 bases; junction bases not matched to a gene: 12. The CDR3 loop spans 16 amino acids. CDR1 is SQVTM and CDR2 is ANQGSEA in the germline V gene. CDR3 amino acids: CSVDWTGWESDNEQFF. DNA of the CDR3: TGCAGCGTTGATTGGACAGGGTGGGAGTCGGACAATGAGCAGTTCTTC.

A single count supports this clone. The rearrangement links TRBV5-1 to TRBJ1-5; 11 nucleotides align to TRBD1. The V gene end was trimmed by 4 bases and the J gene end by 11 bases; junction bases not matched to a gene: 5. Per germline, CDR1 SGHRS and CDR2 YFSETQ. This CDR3 is 13 amino acids long. The CDR3 is CASSPLGQGAQHF. For the CDR3, the DNA is TGCGCCAGCAGCCCCCTGGGACAGGGGGCCCAGCATTTT.

This clone has just one count. This chain joins TRBV4-3 and TRBJ2-2; 7 bases align to TRBD1. The CDR3 runs to 14 residues. With V trimmed by 0 bases and J by 5 bases, 0 bases remained unmatched. Germline-derived CDR1 and CDR2 are LGHNA and YSLEER. In nucleotides, the CDR3 is TGCGCCAGCAGCCAAGAACAGGGGACCGGGGAGCTGTTTTTT. Residues: CASSQEQGTGELFF.

V and J are TRBV10-1 and TRBJ2-7; D perhaps matches TRBD1 (6 bases). The CDR3 is 14 amino acids. V was cut by 2 bases and J by 2 bases, with 10 bases left in between. Germline V lookup: CDR1 WNHNN, CDR2 SYGVQD (reference sequence). Written as DNA, the CDR3 is TGCGCCAGCAGTGAGACAGGGACGACCTACGAGCAGTACTTC. Amino acids: CASSETGTTYEQYF.

J is TRBJ1-6 and V is TRBV5-4; D not certain. With 4 bases removed from V and 8 bases from J, the gap between germline ends came to 10 bases. The CDR3 is made up of 13 amino acids. Looked up from germline, CDR1 is SGHNT and CDR2 is YYREEE (reference sequence). This CDR3 reads CASSQVLDSPLHF. DNA of the CDR3: TGTGCCAGCAGCCAGGTTCTGGATTCACCCCTCCACTTT.

The chain joins TRBV19 to TRBJ2-3; 8 bases are shared with TRBD1. After removal of 6 bases from V and 0 bases from J, the junction contained 5 bases not matched to a gene. The CDR3 length is 15 residues. CDR1 is LNHDA, CDR2 SQIVND, per germline (reference sequence). The CDR3, as DNA: TGTGCCAGTAGGGGACAGGCGGCTAGCACAGATACGCAGTATTTT. Translated: CASRGQAASTDTQYF.

The V call is TRBV7-9, the J call TRBJ1-1; unclear D gene. Trimming removed 5 bases from V and 11 bases from J, with 9 bases in between. CDR3 length: 10 residues. Germline CDR1 is SEHNR and CDR2 is FQNEAQ (reference sequence). CDR3 loop: CASSQNGAFF. The DNA for the CDR3 is TGTGCCAGCAGCCAAAACGGGGCTTTCTTT.

A word on this clone: Compared with germline, one end of the junction differs, possibly owing to a read error. This sequence joins TRBV30 and TRBJ1-2, with 8 bases lining up with TRBD1. CDR3 length equals 14 residues. CDR1 is GTSNPN, CDR2 SVGIG, per germline (reference sequence). The DNA for the CDR3 is TGTGCCGGGAGAACGACAGGGGACCTCTATGGCTACACCTTC. Protein: CAGRTTGDLYGYTF.

The chain combines TRBV30 with TRBJ2-7, with D tentatively TRBD2 (6 bases). Germline lookup yields CDR1 GTSNPN and CDR2 SVGIG (reference sequence). The ends were cut back, 0 bases at V and 6 bases at J, with 12 bases in the middle. This CDR3 region has 13 residues. The CDR3 DNA follows: TGTGCCTGGAGTGTAACGCAGGGAGGCGAGCAGTACTTC. Amino acid sequence: CAWSVTQGGEQYF.

V and J are TRBV7-6 and TRBJ1-1, with unresolved D. Germline CDR1 and CDR2: SGHVS and FNYEAQ. V lost 5 bases and J 5 bases, leaving 12 bases between the germline ends. The CDR3 runs to 13 residues. CDR3 sequence: CASSRLLRTEAFF. In DNA, the CDR3 is TGTGCCAGCAGCCGACTCCTGCGGACTGAAGCTTTCTTT.

A few counts support this clone. The chain carries TRBV27 and TRBJ1-5; maybe TRBD1 (6 bases). V lost 4 bases and J lost 2, with 9 bases in between. Germline values: CDR1 MNHEY, CDR2 SMNVEV (reference sequence). The CDR3 loop spans 14 amino acids. The DNA for the CDR3 is TGTGCCAGCAGTTCGGGACAACGCAATCAGCCCCAGCATTTT. Translating it yields CASSSGQRNQPQHF.

The V gene is TRBV6-6, the J gene TRBJ2-3; D perhaps matches TRBD2 (5 bases). The V and J ends lost 5 bases and 3 bases respectively, with 18 bases between them. The CDR3 is 16 amino acids. Germline-derived CDR1 and CDR2 are MNHNY and SVGAGI (reference sequence). The CDR3 region is CASSTDVFGDTDTQYF. The CDR3 region has the DNA TGTGCCAGCAGTACCGACGTTTTCGGGGATACAGATACGCAGTATTTT.

The V gene is TRBV18, the J gene TRBJ1-1; 7 positions match TRBD1. Trimming took 4 bases from V and 3 from J; bases not matched to a gene: 5. The CDR3 is 14 residues long. In germline, CDR1 is KGHSH, CDR2 LQKENI. The CDR3 DNA follows: TGTGCCAGCTCACGCTCACAGGGGTACACTGAAGCTTTCTTT. Its protein product is CASSRSQGYTEAFF. The variable domain in full, completed from reference TRBV18 and TRBJ1-1, reads NAGVMQNPRHLVRRRGQEARLRCSPMKGHSHVYWYRQLPEEGLKFMVYLQKENIIDESGMPKERFSAEFPKEGPSILRIQQVVRGDSAAYFCASSRSQGYTEAFFGQGTRLTVV.

This clone was observed a single time. V is TRBV6-5 and J is TRBJ2-7; the D gene is possibly TRBD2 (6 bases). The CDR3 loop spans 14 amino acids. V dropped 2 bases and J dropped 12 bases, with 20 bases sitting between them. Germline V CDR1 and CDR2: MNHEY, SVGAGI. CDR3 in amino acids: CASSYLPRLDSTYF. The CDR3 DNA reads as TGTGCCAGCAGTTACCTTCCCAGACTAGATAGCACGTACTTC.

The chain is built from TRBV11-1 and TRBJ2-2; 9 bases agree with TRBD2. V gave up 5 bases and J gave up 1 base; unmatched junction bases: 5. CDR3 size: 16 residues. Germline CDR1 reads SGHAT; CDR2 reads FQDESV (reference sequence). CDR3 coding DNA: TGTGCCAGCAGCCTGCGGGGGGGATTGAACACCGGGGAGCTGTTTTTT. Its protein product is CASSLRGGLNTGELFF.

The genes are TRBV13 and TRBJ2-7; 10 nucleotides agree with TRBD2. Per germline, CDR1 PRHDT and CDR2 FYEKMQ (reference sequence). V was pared by 6 bases and J by 3 bases, with 5 bases of the junction left unmatched. CDR3 length equals 14 residues. CDR3 in amino acids: CASRRGTSVYEQYF. The CDR3 region has the DNA TGTGCCAGCAGGAGAGGGACTAGCGTCTACGAGCAGTACTTC. Based on the CDR3 plus reference TRBV13 and TRBJ2-7, the full variable domain is AAGVIQSPRHLIKEKRETATLKCYPIPRHDTVYWYQQGPGQDPQFLISFYEKMQSDKGSIPDRFSAQQFSDYHSELNMSSLELGDSALYFCASRRGTSVYEQYFGPGTRLTVT.

This clone has a single count. This rearrangement joins TRBV11-3 to TRBJ2-7; maybe TRBD2 (6 bases). The V and J ends lost 0 bases and 0 bases respectively, with 18 bases between them. The germline V gene encodes CDR1 SGHNT and CDR2 YENEEA. The CDR3 extends over 18 amino acids. CDR3 nucleotide sequence: TGTGCCAGCAGCTTAGATATTTCGTCGGGAGAGAGCTCCTACGAGCAGTACTTC. This encodes CASSLDISSGESSYEQYF. Looking up the rest from reference TRBV11-3 and TRBJ2-7 gives the full variable domain: EAGVVQSPRYKIIEKKQPVAFWCNPISGHNTLYWYLQNLGQGPELLIRYENEEAVDDSQLPKDRFSAERLKGVDSTLKIQPAELGDSAVYLCASSLDISSGESSYEQYFGPGTRLTVT.

V usage is TRBV28 and J usage is TRBJ1-6; D is unresolved. The CDR3 length is 15 residues. The germline V and J ends were trimmed by 3 bases and 9 bases, with 15 bases remaining between them. Germline CDR1 and CDR2: MDHEN and SYDVKM. CDR3 loop: CASSFRSWSGSPLHF. The CDR3 nucleotides are TGTGCCAGCAGTTTTCGGTCCTGGAGTGGTTCACCCCTCCACTTT.